The T cell receptor beta chain under discussion was sequenced for a study of radiotherapy plus CTLA-4 blockade in lung cancer. The wider study: Objective responses were seen in about a sixth of patients, disease control in 31%.

Generated by immunoSEQ multiplex PCR, the TCRdb table keeps only in-frame clones and is missing some. The sample shows 110,000 or so clones, nearly 80% of them seen only once. Ipilimumab-mediated CTLA-4 blockade plus focal radiation was given to patients having chemo-refractory metastatic non-small-cell lung cancer. Whole-study results and caveats: TCR clones from tumors expanded in blood after radiotherapy plus ipilimumab. Early blood T cell clone dynamics, with interferon-beta, were reported to best predict response.

This clone was detected only once. Its antigen is as yet unknown. One junction end disagrees with the germline gene, perhaps due to a read error. This sample comprised peripheral blood, obtained from a patient treated with radiotherapy plus ipilimumab. This receptor was obtained from a human donor with non-small cell lung cancer who had a partial response to radiotherapy plus ipilimumab.

The CDR3 region has the DNA TGTGCTAGCAGCCTTAGCGGGGCTACCGGGGAGCTGTTTTTT. It encodes CASSLSGATGELFF. The chain joins TRBV7-7 to TRBJ2-2, with TRBD2 matching over 8 bases. The germline V gene has CDR1 SSHAT and CDR2 FNYEAQ (reference sequence). This CDR3 spans 14 amino acids.